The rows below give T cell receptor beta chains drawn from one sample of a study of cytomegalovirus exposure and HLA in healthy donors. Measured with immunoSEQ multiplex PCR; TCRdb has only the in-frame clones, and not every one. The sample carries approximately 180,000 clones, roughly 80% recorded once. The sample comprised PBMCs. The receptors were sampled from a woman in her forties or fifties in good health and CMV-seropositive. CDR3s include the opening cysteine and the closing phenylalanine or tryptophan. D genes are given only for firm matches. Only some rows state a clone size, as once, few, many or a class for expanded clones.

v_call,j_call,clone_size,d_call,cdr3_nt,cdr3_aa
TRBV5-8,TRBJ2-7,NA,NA,TGTGCCAGCAGCTTGCCTACTAGCTCCTACGAGCAGTACTTC,CASSLPTSSYEQYF
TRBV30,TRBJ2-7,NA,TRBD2,TGTGCCTGGAGTTCGGGGGGGGGTTTGGGCGAGCAGTACTTC,CAWSSGGGLGEQYF
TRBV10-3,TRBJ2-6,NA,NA,TGTGCCATACGGGACTCTGGGGCCAACGTCCTGACTTTC,CAIRDSGANVLTF
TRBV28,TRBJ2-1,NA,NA,TGTGCCAGCAGTTTATTACAGGGAGACAATGAGCAGTTCTTC,CASSLLQGDNEQFF
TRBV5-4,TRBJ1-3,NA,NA,TGTGCCAGCAGCTTGGGGGGGCTACCTGGAAACACCATATATTTT,CASSLGGLPGNTIYF
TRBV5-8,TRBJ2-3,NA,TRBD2,TGTGCCAGCAGCTTTCTGCCTAGCGGAAATACGCAGTATTTT,CASSFLPSGNTQYF
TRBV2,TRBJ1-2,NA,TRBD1,TGTGCCAGCAGTGGATGGACAGGGGGTGGCTACACCTTC,CASSGWTGGGYTF
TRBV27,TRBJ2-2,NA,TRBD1,TGTGCCAGCAGTTGGGGGACAGGGTACACCGGGGAGCTGTTTTTT,CASSWGTGYTGELFF
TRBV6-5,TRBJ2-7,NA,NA,TGTGCCAGCAGGATTTCTCTCGGGACATGGAACTTC,CASRISLGTWNF
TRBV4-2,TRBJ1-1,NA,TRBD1,TGTGCCAGCAGCCGTCGGGGACAGGAAGCTTTCTTT,CASSRRGQEAFF
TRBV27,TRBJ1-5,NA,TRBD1,TGTGCCAGCAGTTTCCTCAGTCAGACAGGGCTCAATCAGCCCCAGCATTTT,CASSFLSQTGLNQPQHF
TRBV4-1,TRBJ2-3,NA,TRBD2,TGCGCCAGCAGCCGCCAAGGACTAGTGAACACAGATACGCAGTATTTT,CASSRQGLVNTDTQYF
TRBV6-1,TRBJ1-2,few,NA,TGTGCCACCAGGTCAGGGTCGCATGGCTACACCTTC,CATRSGSHGYTF
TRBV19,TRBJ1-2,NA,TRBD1,TGTGCCAGTAGCGGACAGGACTATGGCTACACCTTC,CASSGQDYGYTF
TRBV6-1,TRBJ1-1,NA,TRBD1,TGTGCCAGCAGTGAACCCAACAGGGGGGGATATCAGGGGGCTGAAGCTTTCTTT,CASSEPNRGGYQGAEAFF
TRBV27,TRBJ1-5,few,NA,TGTGCCAGCAGTGCCCGGGACAACAATCAGCCCCAGCATTTT,CASSARDNNQPQHF
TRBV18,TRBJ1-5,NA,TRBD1,TGTGCCAGCTCACCTCAGGGGGATAATCAGCCCCAGCATTTT,CASSPQGDNQPQHF
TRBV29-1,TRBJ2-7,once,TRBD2,TGCAGCGTGAAACAGCGGACTAGCGGGGGGGCTACCTACGAGCAGTACTTC,CSVKQRTSGGATYEQYF
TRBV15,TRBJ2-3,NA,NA,TGTGCCACCAGGGAACTACCAGATACGCAGTATTTT,CATRELPDTQYF
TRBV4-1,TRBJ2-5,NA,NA,TGCGCCAGCGGCAGGGGTACCCAAGAGACCCAGTACTTC,CASGRGTQETQYF
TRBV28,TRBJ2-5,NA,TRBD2,TGTGCCAGCAGTTTTCCTCTAGCGGGGGAGTGGGAGACCCAGTACTTC,CASSFPLAGEWETQYF
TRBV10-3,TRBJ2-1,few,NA,TGTGCCATCAATCCAGGGAAGACCTACAATGAGCAGTTCTTC,CAINPGKTYNEQFF
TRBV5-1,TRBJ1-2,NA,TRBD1,TGCGCCAGCAGCGCCAGGACAGGGGGAAACTATGGCTACACCTTC,CASSARTGGNYGYTF
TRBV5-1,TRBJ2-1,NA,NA,TGCGCCAGCATGGTGGAGGGTAGCTCCTACAATGAGCAGTTCTTC,CASMVEGSSYNEQFF
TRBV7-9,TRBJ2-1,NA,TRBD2,TGTGCCAGCAGCTTGGAGGCCCTAGCGGGCAACTACAATGAGCAGTTCTTC,CASSLEALAGNYNEQFF
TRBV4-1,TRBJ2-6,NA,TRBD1,TGCGCCAGCAGCCGCCCCGACAGGGCAGGGGCCAACGTCCTGACTTTC,CASSRPDRAGANVLTF
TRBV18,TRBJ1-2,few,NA,TGTGCCAGCTCCTCCATCCCGGGTGGCTACACCTTC,CASSSIPGGYTF
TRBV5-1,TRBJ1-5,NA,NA,TGCGCCAGCAGCTTGGACGGTGCGGGGGATCAGCCCCAGCATTTT,CASSLDGAGDQPQHF
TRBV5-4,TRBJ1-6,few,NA,TGTGCCAGCAGCGACACAGGGCGTGGGCGAAATTCACCCCTCCACTTT,CASSDTGRGRNSPLHF
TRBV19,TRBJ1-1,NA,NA,TGTGCCAGTAGTATCCGGACGGGGAACGCTGAAGCTTTCTTT,CASSIRTGNAEAFF
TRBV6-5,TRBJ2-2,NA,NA,TGTGCCAGCAGTAAATCCGGGACATCCACCGGGGAGCTGTTTTTT,CASSKSGTSTGELFF
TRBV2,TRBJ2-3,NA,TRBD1,TGTGCCAGCGGATGGACAGGGGGGACAGATACGCAGTATTTT,CASGWTGGTDTQYF
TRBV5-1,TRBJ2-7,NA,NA,TGCGCCAGCAGCTTGCATTCCAGGACCTACGAGCAGTACTTC,CASSLHSRTYEQYF
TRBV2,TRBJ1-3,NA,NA,TGTGCCAGCAGTGAAGCTCCGAACAACTCTGGAAACACCATATATTTT,CASSEAPNNSGNTIYF
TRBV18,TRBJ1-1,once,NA,TGTGCCAGCTCACAGGGGATGGACACTGAAGCTTTCTTT,CASSQGMDTEAFF
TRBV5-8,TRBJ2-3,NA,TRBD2,TGTGCCAGCAGCTTGGGCCTAGCGGGGAGGGATACGCAGTATTTT,CASSLGLAGRDTQYF
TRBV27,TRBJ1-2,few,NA,TGTGCCAGCAGTTTAGTGGGCGGGGATGGCTATGGCTACACCTTC,CASSLVGGDGYGYTF
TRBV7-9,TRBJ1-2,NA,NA,TGTGCCAGCAGCTTAATGACCAGGACAGCTAACTATGGCTACACCTTC,CASSLMTRTANYGYTF
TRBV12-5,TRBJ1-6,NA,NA,TGTGCTAGTGGTTTGGTACCAGGGGCATATAATTCACCCCTCCACTTT,CASGLVPGAYNSPLHF
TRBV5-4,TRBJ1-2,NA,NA,TGTGCCAGCAGCAATAGAGTAACAGGGAGAGGCTACACCTTC,CASSNRVTGRGYTF
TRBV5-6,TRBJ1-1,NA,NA,TGTGCCAGCAGCTCGACTACATGGAACACTGAAGCTTTCTTT,CASSSTTWNTEAFF
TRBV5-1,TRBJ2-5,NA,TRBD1,TGCGCCAGCAGCCTACAGGGGGCAGGAACGGCCCAGTACTTC,CASSLQGAGTAQYF
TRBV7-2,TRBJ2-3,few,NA,TGTGCCAGCAGCTTAGCGGTCTCACACACAGATACGCAGTATTTT,CASSLAVSHTDTQYF
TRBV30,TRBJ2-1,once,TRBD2,TGTGCCTGGACTAGCGGGGGGGTAGATGAGCAGTTCTTC,CAWTSGGVDEQFF
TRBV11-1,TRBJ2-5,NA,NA,TGTGCCAGCAGCTCAGGGGAAGAGACCCAGTACTTC,CASSSGEETQYF
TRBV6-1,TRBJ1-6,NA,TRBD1,TGTGCCAGCAGCCCTTTGCAGGGGGGCAATTCACCCCTCCACTTT,CASSPLQGGNSPLHF
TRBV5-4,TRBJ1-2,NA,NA,TGTGCCAGCAGCGCCGGACAGTCATCACCTAACTATGGCTACACCTTC,CASSAGQSSPNYGYTF
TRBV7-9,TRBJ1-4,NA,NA,TGTGCCAGCAGCTCGGACATTGGGAATGAAAAACTGTTTTTT,CASSSDIGNEKLFF
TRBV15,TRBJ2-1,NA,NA,TGTGCCACCTCCGGGGAGCGATCGGTCAGGAGTGAGCAGTTCTTC,CATSGERSVRSEQFF
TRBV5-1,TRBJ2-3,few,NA,TGCGCCAGCAGCCTCGGAGGCTCGGTGGGCACAGATACGCAGTATTTT,CASSLGGSVGTDTQYF
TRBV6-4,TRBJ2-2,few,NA,TGTGCCAGCAGTGACTCCCAGGAGGCCGGGGAGCTGTTTTTT,CASSDSQEAGELFF